This entry lists 32 T cell receptor beta chains sequenced from one sample in a study of molecular identifiers for immune sequencing clone quantification. TCRdb fed the PCR reads into MiXCR, producing one record per CDR3 protein. This sample has over 550,000 distinct CDR3 sequences, with over 25% found just once. Sequenced material: naive CD8+ T cells from blood, with Jurkat cell RNA spiked in. Described subset: FACS-sorted CD8+CD4-CCR7+CD45RA+ naive T cells. These receptors came from a human donor in good health. Some libraries in this study had Jurkat cell RNA spiked in.

This clonotype occurred many times. The rearrangement uses TRBV19 and TRBJ1-5, with TRBD1 matching 9 bases. Unmatched junction bases numbered 12, after V lost 6 bases and J lost 9 bases. The germline CDR1 and CDR2 sequences are LNHDA and SQIVND (reference sequence). This CDR3 is built from 15 residues. The CDR3 DNA is TGTGCCAGTAGCAAGACGGGACAGGGAAGGCTGCCCCAGCATTTT. This translates into CASSKTGQGRLPQHF.

This clonotype was detected ten times or more. This rearrangement joins TRBV6-6 to TRBJ2-5; TRBD2 matches at 8 bases. The ends lost 4 bases at V and 5 bases at J; junction bases unmatched: 12. The CDR3 consists of 16 residues. Germline CDR1 MNHNY, CDR2 SVGAGI (reference sequence). The CDR3 DNA sequence: TGTGCCAGCAGTTCCGATTCGACTAGCGTGGGGGAGACCCAGTACTTC. This translates into CASSSDSTSVGETQYF.

This clonotype was detected ten times or more. This chain joins TRBV29-1 and TRBJ2-7, with TRBD1 as a possible D gene (6 bases). V dropped 0 bases and J dropped 9 bases, with 9 bases sitting between them. Germline-derived CDR1 and CDR2 are SQVTM and ANQGSEA. The length of the CDR3 is 11 residues. The CDR3 sequence: CSVEDRGPQYF. CDR3 DNA: TGCAGCGTTGAAGACAGGGGACCGCAGTACTTC.

The V and J genes are TRBV19 and TRBJ1-5; D is undetermined. The CDR3 totals 13 residues. In germline, CDR1 is LNHDA, CDR2 SQIVND (reference sequence). V lost 7 bases and J lost 4, with 11 bases in between. The CDR3 DNA reads TGTGCCAGTACCATGACCCTAAATCAGCCCCAGCATTTT. Translation: CASTMTLNQPQHF.

A word on this clonotype: This clone may be a read error of a much larger clone one base away. The CDR3 DNA reads as TGTGCCAACAGCTTTAACAGGGGGAACACTGAAGCTTTCTTT. Its translation: CANSFNRGNTEAFF. This sequence joins TRBV5-4 and TRBJ1-1, with 7 bases that match TRBD1. This CDR3 has 14 amino acids. Germline-derived CDR1 and CDR2 are SGHNT and YYREEE (reference sequence).

This clonotype was counted many times. This rearrangement joins TRBV11-2 to TRBJ2-7; either TRBD1 or TRBD2 may supply D (5 bases each). V was shortened by 5 bases and J by 0 bases, with 14 bases between the two germline ends. CDR1 and CDR2 from the germline V gene are SGHAT and FQNNGV. This CDR3 has 15 amino acids. CDR3 region: CASSLRDDSSYEQYF. The CDR3 region has the DNA TGTGCCAGCAGCCTCCGGGACGACAGCTCCTACGAGCAGTACTTC.

Comment on this clonotype: This may come from a read error, since a much larger clone is one base off. The chain couples TRBV28 to TRBJ1-5; 8 bases are a match to TRBD1. Germline V gene lookup returns CDR1 MDHEN and CDR2 SYDVKM. This CDR3 is 15 amino acids long. J lost 7 bases, V lost 9 bases, and 14 bases had no gene match. The CDR3 DNA reads TGTGCCAGAAGTGCAAGCGGGACAGGTCACCAGCCCCAGCATTTT. It yields the protein CARSASGTGHQPQHF.

V and J are TRBV11-2 and TRBJ2-3; 8 positions agree with TRBD1. CDR3 length equals 17 residues. Germline V gene data show CDR1 as SGHAT and CDR2 as FQNNGV. The V segment lost 5 bases and the J segment 2 bases; nucleotides outside the gene matches: 12. The CDR3 region has the DNA TGTGCCAGCAGCCGGTATCTCGCCAGGGGGCCCACAGATACGCAGTATTTT. It is translated as CASSRYLARGPTDTQYF.

This clonotype showed up just a few times. CDR3 amino acids: CSATALGTGPNSPLHF. In DNA form, the CDR3 reads TGCAGTGCTACGGCGCTCGGGACAGGTCCTAATTCACCCCTCCACTTT. This chain joins TRBV20-1 and TRBJ1-6, with TRBD1 matching 8 bases. The CDR3 sequence is 16 residues long. Germline CDR1 and CDR2: DFQATT and SNEGSKA (reference sequence). V dropped 4 bases and J dropped 6; count of bases not matched to a gene: 11.

This clonotype was recorded at least ten times. J is TRBJ2-3 and V is TRBV9; D remains ambiguous. The CDR3 contains 14 residues. Looked up from germline, CDR1 is SGDLS and CDR2 is YYNGEE. V lost 2 bases to trimming and J lost 1 base, with 8 bases between them. The DNA for the CDR3 is TGTGCCAGCAGCGTGAGTTATGGCACAGATACGCAGTATTTT. This encodes CASSVSYGTDTQYF.

This clonotype was observed many times. This rearrangement joins TRBV14 to TRBJ1-1; D is unclear. This CDR3 contains 13 residues. Deletions cut 4 bases from V and 4 bases from J, with 10 bases between. CDR1 is SGHDN and CDR2 is FVKESK in the germline V gene. The CDR3 DNA is TGTGCCAGCAGCCCCTCAGGAATCACTGAAGCTTTCTTT. Translated: CASSPSGITEAFF.

The CDR3 sequence: CASSAWTGASTDTQYF. Written as DNA, the CDR3 is TGTGCCAGCAGTGCTTGGACAGGGGCGAGCACAGATACGCAGTATTTT. V gene TRBV12-3 or TRBV12-4 combines with J gene TRBJ2-3; 9 nucleotides match TRBD1. CDR3 length equals 16 residues. The V segment lost 5 bases and the J segment 0 bases; nucleotides outside the gene matches: 6.

The V and J genes are TRBV28 and TRBJ2-7; maybe TRBD1 (5 bases). Germline V lookup: CDR1 MDHEN, CDR2 SYDVKM. The CDR3 runs to 12 residues. The ends were cut back, 8 bases at V and 2 bases at J, with 10 bases in the middle. CDR3 loop: CASQDRTYEQYF. The DNA for the CDR3 is TGTGCCAGCCAAGACAGAACCTACGAGCAGTACTTC. The full variable domain, with the rest looked up from reference TRBV28 and TRBJ2-7, is DVKVTQSSRYLVKRTGEKVFLECVQDMDHENMFWYRQDPGLGLRLIYFSYDVKMKEKGDIPEGYSVSREKKERFSLILESASTNQTSMYLCASQDRTYEQYFGPGTRLTVT.

This clonotype showed up just a few times. V is TRBV19 and J is TRBJ1-6; D uncertain. Germline V gives CDR1 LNHDA, CDR2 SQIVND (reference sequence). Trimming took off 5 bases at V and 7 bases at J, with 12 bases between the two ends. This CDR3 is 14 amino acids long. The CDR3 bases are TGTGCCAGTAGTGCGTCGGCAGGAAATTCACCCCTCCACTTT. Translated: CASSASAGNSPLHF.

This clonotype was counted at least ten times. The CDR3 bases are TGTGCCAGCACCCGGATGAGCGGGAGTCAGACCCAGTACTTC. It yields the protein CASTRMSGSQTQYF. This chain joins TRBV12-3 or TRBV12-4 and TRBJ2-5; 8 nucleotides match TRBD2. V shed 7 bases, J shed 6 bases, and the junction held 10 bases outside the gene matches. CDR3 size: 14 residues.

The sample holds a few counts of this clonotype. The gene calls are TRBV29-1 and TRBJ2-7; 10 nucleotides line up with TRBD2. CDR1 is SQVTM, CDR2 ANQGSEA, per germline. V gave up 7 bases and J gave up 2 bases; unmatched junction bases: 23. The CDR3 loop spans 19 amino acids. CDR3 residues: CSGQRDRQPGLAIPYEQYF. CDR3 DNA sequence: TGCAGCGGCCAAAGGGACAGACAGCCGGGACTAGCGATTCCCTACGAGCAGTACTTC.

The V gene is TRBV5-6, the J gene TRBJ1-1, with D possibly being TRBD1 (5 bases). CDR3 length: 15 amino acids. Per the germline V gene, CDR1 is SGHDT and CDR2 is YYEEEE. The germline V and J ends were trimmed by 2 bases and 6 bases, with 17 bases remaining between them. Here the CDR3 DNA reads TGTGCCAGCAGCTTTGAGATCAAGGGGCGCGCTGAAGCTTTCTTT. This gives the protein CASSFEIKGRAEAFF.

In its sample, this clonotype was seen many times. The rearrangement joins TRBV4-1 to TRBJ1-2; D is ambiguous. Trimming cost V 0 bases and J 8 bases, with 16 bases left between them. Germline loops: CDR1 MGHRA, CDR2 YSYEKL. The CDR3 has 15 amino acids. CDR3 protein: CASSQDGPNPLGYTF. The CDR3 DNA is TGCGCCAGCAGCCAAGACGGACCTAACCCTCTCGGCTACACCTTC.

The sample holds a few counts of this clonotype. The rearrangement uses TRBV20-1 and TRBJ1-5; D not resolved. V was trimmed by 4 bases and J by 3 bases, leaving 22 bases between them. Germline V CDR1 and CDR2: DFQATT, SNEGSKA (reference sequence). The CDR3 is made up of 17 amino acids. The CDR3 spells CSAIPPKSNPYNQPQHF. The CDR3 DNA reads as TGCAGTGCTATCCCTCCGAAGTCGAACCCTTACAATCAGCCCCAGCATTTT.

This clonotype was counted ten times or more. The chain recombines TRBV29-1 with TRBJ2-2, with 9 bases lining up with TRBD1. V shed 1 base, J shed 5 bases, and the junction held 5 bases outside the gene matches. The CDR3 length is 15 residues. CDR1 and CDR2 (germline): SQVTM, ANQGSEA. The chain's CDR3 is CSVEGGQGRTGELFF. CDR3 in DNA: TGCAGCGTTGAAGGTGGACAGGGGCGAACCGGGGAGCTGTTTTTT.

As for this clonotype: This may be a read error: a much more frequent sequence differs by one nucleotide. This likely comes from a read error, as the CDR3 has no conserved phenylalanine or tryptophan at its end. The chain links TRBV5-1 to TRBJ2-7, with 8 bases fitting TRBD2. Losses at the gene ends were 0 bases for V and 6 bases for J; bases not matched to a gene: 5. The CDR3 runs to 14 residues. Germline V gene sequence: CDR1 SGHRS, CDR2 YFSETQ. CDR3 protein: CASSLAAGVGEQYS. Written as DNA, the CDR3 is TGCGCCAGCAGCTTGGCAGCGGGAGTGGGCGAGCAGTACTCC.

The rearrangement joins TRBV6-5 to TRBJ2-7; TRBD1 matches at 9 bases. Germline trimming cut 2 bases from V and 1 base from J; bases unmatched to any gene: 3. Per the germline V gene, CDR1 is MNHEY and CDR2 is SVGAGI. This CDR3 is 15 amino acids long. The CDR3 nucleotides read TGTGCCAGCAGTTACGACAGGGGGTGGTCCTACGAGCAGTACTTC. This codes for CASSYDRGWSYEQYF.

Only a few counts were recorded for this clonotype. The rearrangement uses TRBV12-3 or TRBV12-4 and TRBJ2-3; either TRBD1 or TRBD2 may fit D (6 bases each). The CDR3 has 15 residues. Trimming pared 5 bases from V and 0 bases from J, leaving 12 bases between. The CDR3 region has the DNA TGTGCCAGCAGTCCCGGGGGCTGGAGCACAGATACGCAGTATTTT. It specifies CASSPGGWSTDTQYF.

This clonotype was seen more than once but under ten times. The genes are TRBV27 and TRBJ2-7, with D perhaps being TRBD1 or TRBD2 (7 bases each). Per germline, CDR1 MNHEY and CDR2 SMNVEV (reference sequence). The V end was cut by 2 bases, the J end by 7 bases, with 21 bases between. This CDR3 region has 16 residues. CDR3: CASSLLAGGGAGEQYF. As DNA, the CDR3 is TGTGCCAGCAGTTTACTCGCAGGGGGGGGCGCTGGTGAGCAGTACTTC.

The chain combines TRBV27 with TRBJ2-7; possible D gene TRBD2, 6 bases. Germline CDR1 reads MNHEY; CDR2 reads SMNVEV (reference sequence). V lost 4 bases, J lost 2 bases, and 12 bases lay in between. The CDR3 length is 14 residues. The CDR3 DNA reads TGTGCCAGCAGTTACGGGAGCGCGGCCTACGAGCAGTACTTC. This gives the protein CASSYGSAAYEQYF.

This clonotype occurred many times. The V gene is TRBV7-9, the J gene TRBJ2-7; tentatively, D is TRBD1 (8 bases). V lost 5 bases, J lost 4 bases, and 15 bases lay in between. The germline gives CDR1 SEHNR, CDR2 FQNEAQ (reference sequence). This CDR3 region has 14 residues. The CDR3 DNA follows: TGTGCCAGCAGCCACGGACAGGGAGGGTACGAGCAGTACTTC. Its translation: CASSHGQGGYEQYF.

This clonotype was counted ten times or more. The chain couples TRBV7-2 to TRBJ2-3; 10 positions match TRBD2. Losses at the gene ends were 5 bases for V and 5 bases for J; bases not matched to a gene: 10. The germline V gene encodes CDR1 SGHTA and CDR2 FQGNSA. This CDR3 has 16 residues. CDR3 sequence reads: CASSPPLAGAEDTQYF. CDR3 in DNA: TGTGCCAGCAGCCCCCCGCTAGCGGGAGCCGAAGATACGCAGTATTTT.

Regarding this clonotype: A read error may explain this, as a much larger clone is one base away. Since the CDR3 does not end with the conserved phenylalanine or tryptophan, this likely comes from a read error. No DNA is shown, since the ends of the CDR3 on it are uncertain; the CDR3 is the one TCRdb lists. The chain uses TRBV21-1 and TRBJ2-7; the D call in the table, TRBD2, was not verified against the DNA. TRBV21-1 is a listed pseudogene. The CDR3 is made up of 16 amino acids, end residues included. The CDR3 sequence is CASSRKLAGGPDEQYL.

This rearrangement joins TRBV4-1 to TRBJ2-7, with D possibly TRBD1 on 6 matching bases. Trimming left V 3 bases short and J 1 base short, with 10 bases between. Germline CDR1 MGHRA, CDR2 YSYEKL. The CDR3 consists of 14 residues. The CDR3: CASSQTQGSYEQYF. CDR3 DNA sequence: TGCGCCAGCAGCCAGACACAGGGATCCTACGAGCAGTACTTC.

The chain joins TRBV6-2 or TRBV6-3 to TRBJ2-7, with D possibly being TRBD2 (6 bases). This CDR3 is built from 15 residues. Germline CDR1 MNHEY, CDR2 SVGEGT. V was cut by 4 bases and J by 1 base, with 14 bases left in between. This CDR3 is CASSSWREASYEQYF. In DNA, the CDR3 is TGTGCCAGCAGTTCCTGGCGGGAAGCTTCCTACGAGCAGTACTTC.

The CDR3 reads CSARDPLSYEQYF. CDR3 nucleotides: TGCAGTGCGAGGGATCCGCTCTCCTACGAGCAGTACTTC. The chain employs TRBV20-1 and TRBJ2-7; possible D gene TRBD2, 5 bases. Trimming stripped 6 bases from V and 0 bases from J, with 12 bases between. CDR3 size: 13 residues. In germline, CDR1 is DFQATT, CDR2 SNEGSKA (reference sequence).

This clonotype was recorded many times. The V call is TRBV27, the J call TRBJ2-3, with 8 bases that match TRBD2. The trim removed 5 bases at V and 9 bases at J, leaving 13 bases unmatched. This CDR3 is built from 15 residues. CDR1 MNHEY and CDR2 SMNVEV come from the germline V gene (reference sequence). DNA of the CDR3: TGTGCCAGCAGTCTCCCACATGGGGAGCGGGGGACGCAGTATTTT. It codes for CASSLPHGERGTQYF.